These 32 T cell receptor beta chains were sequenced from one sample in a study of blood T cell repertoires in COVID-19. Data came from immunoSEQ multiplex PCR; TCRdb stores just in-frame clones and leaves some out. Of roughly 670,000 clones listed, more than 80% are singletons. The specimen sequenced was peripheral blood. These receptors were collected from a woman between 18 and 29 years old with acute or convalescent COVID-19.

This sequence joins TRBV7-2 and TRBJ2-3; D is undetermined. V was trimmed by 3 bases and J by 2 bases, leaving 15 bases between them. This CDR3 comprises 16 residues. Germline CDR1 is SGHTA and CDR2 is FQGNSA. Here the CDR3 DNA reads TGTGCCAGCAGCTTTTCCCCAGGCCTAAACACAGATACGCAGTATTTT. Residues: CASSFSPGLNTDTQYF.

V and J are TRBV25-1 and TRBJ2-7; 8 nucleotides line up with TRBD1. Germline CDR1 MGHDK, CDR2 SYGVNS. CDR3 length equals 15 residues. J was trimmed by 2 bases and V by 3 bases; bases with no gene match: 6. This CDR3 is CASSDLDRGPYEQYF. CDR3 in DNA: TGTGCCAGCAGTGACCTTGACAGGGGCCCCTACGAGCAGTACTTC.

The sample holds one count of this clone. J is TRBJ2-7 and V is TRBV28; the match to TRBD1 covers 9 bases. This CDR3 is 18 amino acids long. Germline V CDR1 and CDR2: MDHEN, SYDVKM. Trimming removed 5 bases from V and 0 bases from J; junction bases left unmatched: 14. Written as DNA, the CDR3 is TGTGCCAGCAGTGGCGGGGACAGGGAGACCAGGGGCTCCTACGAGCAGTACTTC. The encoded protein is CASSGGDRETRGSYEQYF.

The chain combines TRBV27 with TRBJ1-6, with D perhaps TRBD1 (5 bases). This CDR3 is built from 17 residues. The germline V gene has CDR1 MNHEY and CDR2 SMNVEV (reference sequence). V gave up 3 bases and J gave up 6 bases, with 18 bases separating them. The CDR3 bases are TGTGCCAGCAGTTTGCCTGGTTCAGGGAAGGGTAATTCACCCCTCCACTTT. This sequence encodes CASSLPGSGKGNSPLHF.

The chain employs TRBV6-5 and TRBJ1-2, with TRBD1 matching over 7 bases. Per the germline V gene, CDR1 is MNHEY and CDR2 is SVGAGI. V shed 6 bases and J 5 bases; nucleotides not matched to a gene: 3. The CDR3 has 12 residues. The CDR3 sequence: CASSQGQYGYTF. The CDR3 DNA reads as TGTGCCAGCAGCCAGGGACAGTATGGCTACACCTTC.

As to this clone: Relative to the germline gene, one junction end is altered; a read error may explain this. The rearrangement uses TRBV7-9 and TRBJ2-7; TRBD1 matches at 7 bases. This CDR3 is 11 amino acids long. From germline, CDR1 is SEHNR and CDR2 FQNEAQ (reference sequence). CDR3 nucleotide sequence: TGTGCCAGCAGACTCCGGGACAGCTACTTCTTC. Protein sequence: CASRLRDSYFF.

The chain joins TRBV12-2 to TRBJ2-7; the listed D gene, TRBD2, was not tested against the DNA. TRBV12-2 is a listed pseudogene. The CDR3 covers 16 residues. Written as DNA, the CDR3 is TGTGCAAGTCGCTTAGACGACGGGACTCCTCATGGAGAGCAGTACTTC. Its protein is CASRLDDGTPHGEQYF.

The rearrangement joins TRBV27 to TRBJ1-3; 8 bases map to TRBD1. V was pared by 6 bases and J by 5 bases, with 6 bases of the junction left unmatched. The CDR3 loop spans 14 amino acids. The V gene's germline CDR1 is MNHEY and CDR2 SMNVEV (reference sequence). Here the CDR3 reads CASRPDRGRNTIYF. The DNA of the CDR3 is TGTGCCAGCAGACCAGACAGGGGCCGAAACACCATATATTTT.

This clone was seen just once. The gene calls are TRBV7-2 and TRBJ1-2; tentatively, D is TRBD1 (6 bases). Trimming stripped 1 base from V and 6 bases from J, with 21 bases between. This CDR3 region has 17 residues. Per germline, CDR1 SGHTA and CDR2 FQGNSA. The CDR3 loop reads CASSLGSGTNREHGYTF. Here the CDR3 DNA reads TGTGCCAGCAGCTTAGGGTCAGGGACAAATAGGGAGCATGGCTACACCTTC.

The CDR3 loop reads CARRSGNTIYF. The CDR3 DNA follows: TGTGCCAGGCGCTCTGGAAACACCATATATTTT. V usage is TRBV2 and J usage is TRBJ1-3; D unresolved. Trimming took 9 bases from V and 0 from J, leaving 3 bases between them. Germline V CDR1 and CDR2: SNHLY, FYNNEI. The CDR3 contains 11 residues.

J is TRBJ1-5 and V is TRBV30; D uncertain. This CDR3 contains 13 residues. Trimming left V 0 bases short and J 0 bases short, with 3 bases between. In germline, CDR1 is GTSNPN, CDR2 SVGIG (reference sequence). The CDR3: CAWSVYSNQPQHF. The CDR3 DNA is TGTGCCTGGAGTGTTTATAGCAATCAGCCCCAGCATTTT.

The chain is built from TRBV7-6 and TRBJ2-7; 10 bases are a match to TRBD1. V gave up 1 base and J gave up 1 base; unmatched junction bases: 4. This CDR3 is built from 16 residues. Germline lookup yields CDR1 SGHVS and CDR2 FNYEAQ. The CDR3 coding sequence is TGTGCCAGCAGCTTAGGCTGGACAGGGGGTTCCTACGAGCAGTACTTC. It translates to CASSLGWTGGSYEQYF.

V and J are TRBV9 and TRBJ1-6; 8 nucleotides align to TRBD1. The germline gives CDR1 SGDLS, CDR2 YYNGEE. The CDR3 sequence is 15 residues long. With 0 bases clipped from V and 6 bases from J, the junction kept 2 bases outside the gene matches. The CDR3: CASSVADRVNSPLHF. CDR3 coding DNA: TGTGCCAGCAGCGTAGCGGACAGGGTTAATTCACCCCTCCACTTT.

This chain joins TRBV30 and TRBJ1-1; D unclear. The germline gives CDR1 GTSNPN, CDR2 SVGIG (reference sequence). The CDR3 contains 11 residues. V was shortened by 4 bases and J by 6 bases, with 9 bases between the two germline ends. The DNA for the CDR3 is TGTGCCTGGACCTTTGGGCCTGAAGCTTTCTTT. Translation: CAWTFGPEAFF. The complete variable domain, with remaining parts taken from reference TRBV30 and TRBJ1-1, reads SQTIHQWPATLVQPVGSPLSLECTVEGTSNPNLYWYRQAAGRGLQLLFYSVGIGQISSEVPQNLSASRPQDRQFILSSKKLLLSDSGFYLCAWTFGPEAFFGQGTRLTVV.

This sequence joins TRBV24-1 and TRBJ2-3; D unclear. The CDR3 runs to 15 residues. Trimming pared 5 bases from V and 0 bases from J, leaving 11 bases between. Germline assignment: CDR1 KGHDR and CDR2 SFDVKD. As DNA, the CDR3 is TGTGCCACCAGTGGGGCCAGGATTAGCACAGATACGCAGTATTTT. As protein: CATSGARISTDTQYF.

The rearrangement joins TRBV7-9 to TRBJ2-5; TRBD2 aligns across 7 bases. Germline values: CDR1 SEHNR, CDR2 FQNEAQ (reference sequence). The V segment lost 5 bases and the J segment 4 bases; nucleotides outside the gene matches: 13. The CDR3 is made up of 16 amino acids. In DNA form, the CDR3 reads TGTGCCAGCAGCCCTAGACTCAGCGGGAATAGAGAGACCCAGTACTTC. Residues: CASSPRLSGNRETQYF. The entire variable domain, with the rest obtained from reference TRBV7-9 and TRBJ2-5, is as follows: DTGVSQNPRHKITKRGQNVTFRCDPISEHNRLYWYRQTLGQGPEFLTYFQNEAQLEKSRLLSDRFSAERPKGSFSTLEIQRTEQGDSAMYLCASSPRLSGNRETQYFGPGTRLLVL.

The chain links TRBV5-4 to TRBJ2-2; the D gene is possibly TRBD2 (6 bases). The ends were cut back, 4 bases at V and 2 bases at J, with 9 bases in the middle. The CDR3 runs 14 residues. The germline V gene encodes CDR1 SGHNT and CDR2 YYREEE (reference sequence). CDR3 bases: TGTGCCAGCAGCGGGGGACTCAACACCGGGGAGCTGTTTTTT. This translates into CASSGGLNTGELFF.

The genes are TRBV27 and TRBJ2-1; D perhaps matches TRBD2 (5 bases). The CDR3 loop spans 16 amino acids. V was shortened by 3 bases and J by 8 bases, with 20 bases between the two germline ends. Germline values: CDR1 MNHEY, CDR2 SMNVEV (reference sequence). CDR3 loop: CASSLLIPRGPDEQFF. DNA for the CDR3: TGTGCCAGCAGTTTGCTCATCCCTCGAGGGCCGGATGAGCAGTTCTTC.

This clone appeared once. The genes are TRBV7-9 and TRBJ1-1; D possibly corresponds to TRBD1 (6 bases). The CDR3 sequence is 15 residues long. V gave up 1 base and J gave up 8 bases, with 17 bases separating them. Germline V lookup: CDR1 SEHNR, CDR2 FQNEAQ (reference sequence). The CDR3 loop reads CASSLGPGGGTEAFF. The DNA of the CDR3 is TGTGCCAGCAGCTTAGGACCCGGGGGGGGGACAGAAGCTTTCTTT.

J is TRBJ1-2 and V is TRBV9, with D possibly being TRBD1 (6 bases). Trimming removed 0 bases from V and 6 bases from J, with 12 bases in between. Per germline, CDR1 SGDLS and CDR2 YYNGEE. The CDR3 consists of 14 residues. CDR3 DNA sequence: TGTGCCAGCAGCGTAGGAACAGGGTGGGATGGCTACACCTTC. It translates to CASSVGTGWDGYTF.

The chain recombines TRBV5-1 with TRBJ2-7; D possibly corresponds to TRBD1 (6 bases). CDR1 SGHRS and CDR2 YFSETQ come from the germline V gene. The V end lost 1 base, the J end lost 0 bases, and 11 bases lay between the germline ends. The CDR3 consists of 15 residues. The CDR3 region has the DNA TGCGCCAGCAGCTTGACAGGGCTGAGCTCCTACGAGCAGTACTTC. Translating it yields CASSLTGLSSYEQYF.

As concerns this clone: The same CDR3 is also encoded by other DNA sequences in this sample. V gene TRBV24-1 combines with J gene TRBJ2-2, with D possibly TRBD1 on 5 matching bases. The V end lost 5 bases, the J end lost 4 bases, and 7 bases lay between the germline ends. This CDR3 spans 13 amino acids. In germline, CDR1 is KGHDR, CDR2 SFDVKD. In DNA form, the CDR3 reads TGTGCCACCAGTGTAAGGGGCACCGGGGAGCTGTTTTTT. Its translation is CATSVRGTGELFF.

This chain links TRBV2 with TRBJ1-2; D ambiguous. The CDR3 is made up of 14 amino acids. Trimming took 5 bases from V and 1 from J, leaving 11 bases between them. Per germline, CDR1 SNHLY and CDR2 FYNNEI. The DNA for the CDR3 is TGTGCCAGCAGTACCCGCCGCGATAACTATGGCTACACCTTC. This sequence encodes CASSTRRDNYGYTF.

The chain combines TRBV20-1 with TRBJ2-2; a possible D gene is TRBD1 (5 bases). The CDR3 has 13 amino acids. Germline CDR1 and CDR2: DFQATT and SNEGSKA (reference sequence). V lost 3 bases and J 7 bases, leaving 12 bases between the germline ends. The CDR3 nucleotides read TGCAGTGCTAGTGAGACAGAGGTCGGGGAGCTGTTTTTT. This codes for CSASETEVGELFF.

This rearrangement joins TRBV5-8 to TRBJ2-3, with D possibly matching TRBD1 (6 bases). Germline assignment: CDR1 SGHTS and CDR2 YDEGEE. V lost 2 bases to trimming and J lost 0 bases, with 13 bases between them. The CDR3 length is 16 residues. CDR3 sequence: CASSLGQFQSTDTQYF. CDR3 bases: TGTGCCAGCAGCTTAGGACAGTTCCAGAGCACAGATACGCAGTATTTT.

This clone was seen once. V gene TRBV27 combines with J gene TRBJ2-7, with D maybe TRBD2 (6 bases). The CDR3 totals 15 residues. Germline CDR1 MNHEY, CDR2 SMNVEV (reference sequence). V gave up 6 bases and J gave up 2 bases, with 17 bases separating them. The CDR3 DNA reads TGTGCCAGCAGCCCCGGGGGAAAGGGAGCCTACGAGCAGTACTTC. Translation gives CASSPGGKGAYEQYF.

The rearrangement joins TRBV14 to TRBJ2-7, with 7 bases fitting TRBD2. The V gene's germline CDR1 is SGHDN and CDR2 FVKESK. The CDR3 totals 11 residues. Trimming took 3 bases from V and 7 from J; bases not matched to a gene: 0. The CDR3: CASSQGGEQYF. The CDR3, as DNA: TGTGCCAGCAGCCAGGGAGGGGAGCAGTACTTC. The full variable domain, its missing parts supplied by reference TRBV14 and TRBJ2-7, is EAGVTQFPSHSVIEKGQTVTLRCDPISGHDNLYWYRRVMGKEIKFLLHFVKESKQDESGMPNNRFLAERTGGTYSTLKVQPAELEDSGVYFCASSQGGEQYFGPGTRLTVT.

The chain combines TRBV6-5 with TRBJ1-2, with 7 bases fitting TRBD1. The CDR3 runs 14 residues. The V segment lost 6 bases and the J segment 3 bases; nucleotides outside the gene matches: 7. Germline V gives CDR1 MNHEY, CDR2 SVGAGI. For the CDR3, the DNA is TGTGCCAGCAGAATGCCTGGGACAGACTATGGCTACACCTTC. Encoded protein: CASRMPGTDYGYTF.

The J gene is TRBJ1-1, the V gene TRBV7-2; the match to TRBD1 covers 9 bases. Germline trimming cut 4 bases from V and 13 bases from J; bases unmatched to any gene: 7. In germline, CDR1 is SGHTA, CDR2 FQGNSA. This CDR3 is built from 12 residues. CDR3 DNA sequence: TGTGCCAGCAGCTCAGACAGGGGGGACCATTTCTTT. Protein: CASSSDRGDHFF. Supplemented by reference TRBV7-2 and TRBJ1-1, the full variable domain reads GAGVSQSPSNKVTEKGKDVELRCDPISGHTALYWYRQSLGQGLEFLIYFQGNSAPDKSGLPSDRFSAERTGGSVSTLTIQRTQQEDSAVYLCASSSDRGDHFFGQGTRLTVV.

This chain joins TRBV18 and TRBJ1-2; D may be TRBD1 (6 bases). The ends were cut back, 2 bases at V and 8 bases at J, with 21 bases in the middle. The CDR3 contains 16 residues. The V gene's germline CDR1 is KGHSH and CDR2 LQKENI. The CDR3 spells CASSPTAGAVDVGYTF. CDR3 coding DNA: TGTGCCAGCTCACCAACCGCGGGGGCGGTGGATGTCGGCTACACCTTC.

V is TRBV4-2 and J is TRBJ2-7; D gene unclear. The CDR3 covers 13 residues. With 4 bases removed from V and 5 bases from J, the gap between germline ends came to 12 bases. Germline loops: CDR1 LGHNA, CDR2 YNFKEQ. CDR3 nucleotides: TGTGCCAGCAGCCCCCAACCCTCGGACGAGCAGTACTTC. This sequence encodes CASSPQPSDEQYF.

The chain links TRBV4-1 to TRBJ2-2; D is possibly TRBD1 (6 bases). Per the germline V gene, CDR1 is MGHRA and CDR2 is YSYEKL. The CDR3 runs to 16 residues. V lost 0 bases and J 4 bases, leaving 12 bases between the germline ends. For the CDR3, the DNA is TGCGCCAGCAGCCAAGACCCAGGGGCCTTCACCGGGGAGCTGTTTTTT. Residues: CASSQDPGAFTGELFF.